This T cell receptor beta chain is from a study of T cell repertoires in cytomegalovirus infection. Background on the study: Both a matching HLA type and CMV infection were indicated by public TCR beta signatures. General observations from the study: The study found HLA-C-restricted CMV-specific TCR beta clonotypes dominating the ex vivo response.

Via MiXCR, TCRdb re-called the reads, giving one row per CDR3 protein. The sample lists fewer than 350,000 distinct CDR3 sequences, roughly 28% seen once, with around 20% in the top ten. The V end was cut by 3 bases, the J end by 3 bases, with 12 bases between. Germline-derived CDR1 and CDR2 are LNHDA and SQIVND (reference sequence). CDR3 length: 15 amino acids. In this sample, this clonotype turned up once. The antigen is unknown. Specimen: cultured PBMCs, collected from culture after CMV antigen stimulation. The sequence derives from a human donor in good health (CMV status not recorded). Some clones in this sample may be carry-over from other donors' samples. This chain joins TRBV19 and TRBJ1-5; D is ambiguous. For the CDR3, the DNA is TGTGCCAGTAGTATTGTAGGACGGACCAATCAGCCCCAGCATTTT. This gives the protein CASSIVGRTNQPQHF.